The 32 T cell receptor beta chains below all came from one sample that was sequenced in a study of T cells in Graves' hyperthyroidism and ophthalmopathy. Amplified regions were TCR beta CDR3 sequences from RNA transcripts. Carried out on the TCR CDR3, a first-round RT-PCR used the HTBI primer set. Via MiXCR, TCRdb re-called the multiplex PCR reads, giving one row per CDR3 protein. The top ten hold 9.5% to 11% of the sample, which has roughly 380,000 distinct CDR3 sequences, more than 11% seen once. The material sequenced was blood. Every receptor here comes from a woman aged 55-69 years with Graves' hyperthyroidism.

The chain is built from TRBV20-1 and TRBJ1-2, with D uncertain. Germline CDR1 and CDR2: DFQATT and SNEGSKA (reference sequence). This CDR3 comprises 14 residues. Trimming pared 0 bases from V and 5 bases from J, leaving 13 bases between. In DNA form, the CDR3 reads TGCAGTGCTAGAGATCAGGCAGCAGTTTATGGCTACACCTTC. It codes for CSARDQAAVYGYTF.

The chain carries TRBV12-3 or TRBV12-4 and TRBJ2-6; D is perhaps TRBD1 (6 bases). This CDR3 has 16 amino acids. Trimming cost V 1 base and J 2 bases, with 9 bases left between them. The CDR3 here is CASSLVQGTGANVLTF. DNA for the CDR3: TGTGCCAGCAGTTTAGTTCAGGGGACTGGGGCCAACGTCCTGACTTTC.

This clonotype was seen at least ten times. V usage is TRBV5-1 and J usage is TRBJ2-7; maybe TRBD2 (5 bases). This CDR3 has 13 residues. Germline V lookup: CDR1 SGHRS, CDR2 YFSETQ. V lost 4 bases to trimming and J lost 2 bases, with 10 bases between them. The CDR3 here is CASSPDGTYEQYF. The CDR3 DNA reads as TGCGCCAGCAGCCCCGACGGGACCTACGAGCAGTACTTC.

This clonotype was found a few times. V gene TRBV15 combines with J gene TRBJ2-1; 9 bases map to TRBD1. Germline V CDR1 and CDR2: LNHNV, YYDKDF (reference sequence). The CDR3 has 16 amino acids. Germline trimming cut 1 base from V and 5 bases from J; bases unmatched to any gene: 6. CDR3 DNA: TGTGCCACCAGCAGAGTAGGGACAGGGTCCCACAATGAGCAGTTCTTC. Protein product: CATSRVGTGSHNEQFF.

This clonotype was seen ten or more times. The gene calls are TRBV20-1 and TRBJ1-2, with a possible D match to TRBD1 (5 bases). Trimming cost V 6 bases and J 4 bases, with 15 bases left between them. Looked up from germline, CDR1 is DFQATT and CDR2 is SNEGSKA (reference sequence). The CDR3 runs to 13 residues. CDR3 sequence reads: CSADAGAGYGYTF. For the CDR3, the DNA is TGCAGTGCCGACGCCGGGGCCGGCTATGGCTACACCTTC.

In this sample, this clonotype turned up many times. The genes are TRBV6-5 and TRBJ2-4, with 8 nucleotides matching TRBD1. The J segment lost 0 bases and the V segment lost 1 base, leaving 8 bases of the junction unmatched. Germline CDR1 and CDR2: MNHEY and SVGAGI. The CDR3 totals 18 residues. DNA of the CDR3: TGTGCCAGCAGTTACTTTGCAGGGGGCTTTTTAGCCAAAAACATTCAGTACTTC. Amino acid sequence: CASSYFAGGFLAKNIQYF.

Many counts were recorded for this clonotype. V gene TRBV11-3 combines with J gene TRBJ2-3, with D unresolved. The germline V gene has CDR1 SGHNT and CDR2 YENEEA. Trimming shortened V by 0 bases and J by 7 bases, and 8 bases separated the two germline ends. This CDR3 contains 13 residues. CDR3 loop: CASSLDSINTQYF. The CDR3 bases are TGTGCCAGCAGCTTAGATTCCATCAATACGCAGTATTTT.

In this sample, this clonotype turned up many times. This chain connects TRBV18 to TRBJ2-7; D not resolved. The V end was cut by 3 bases, the J end by 6 bases, with 18 bases between. CDR1 is KGHSH and CDR2 is LQKENI in the germline V gene. This CDR3 contains 15 residues. The CDR3 DNA reads as TGTGCCAGCTCACCTCCTTCTCGACGGGCCGGCGAGCAGTACTTC. Protein: CASSPPSRRAGEQYF.

This clonotype turned up a few times. The V gene is TRBV6-5, the J gene TRBJ2-1, with a weak D call TRBD2 (5 bases). Germline V gene data show CDR1 as MNHEY and CDR2 as SVGAGI. This CDR3 comprises 17 residues. Between the trimmed V and J ends, which lost 0 bases and 8 bases, there was a span of 20 bases. The CDR3 nucleotides are TGTGCCAGCAGTTACTCCGGCGGGCCCCGCCCCATCCATGAGCAGTTCTTC. It encodes CASSYSGGPRPIHEQFF.

This clonotype has ten or more counts. The genes are TRBV11-3 and TRBJ2-5; possible D gene TRBD1, 6 bases. V was cut by 1 base and J by 5 bases, with 26 bases left in between. Germline CDR1 SGHNT, CDR2 YENEEA. The CDR3 runs 19 residues. CDR3 in amino acids: CASSLVGLGQSLIVETQYF. The CDR3 nucleotides are TGTGCCAGCAGCTTAGTAGGTCTTGGACAGTCTCTAATCGTGGAGACCCAGTACTTC.

This clonotype was detected ten times or more. The gene calls are TRBV28 and TRBJ2-7; 7 nucleotides match TRBD1. Germline values: CDR1 MDHEN, CDR2 SYDVKM. The V gene end was trimmed by 6 bases and the J gene end by 2 bases; junction bases not matched to a gene: 4. The CDR3 spans 13 residues. The CDR3, as DNA: TGTGCCAGCAGGGAAACAGGGGCCTACGAGCAGTACTTC. This translates into CASRETGAYEQYF.

The chain recombines TRBV5-5 with TRBJ2-1, with D tentatively TRBD1 or TRBD2 (5 bases each). Germline CDR1 SGHKS, CDR2 YYEKEE (reference sequence). Trimming took 4 bases from V and 13 from J, leaving 15 bases between them. This CDR3 comprises 12 residues. The CDR3 here is CASSTPTGTQFF. CDR3 coding DNA: TGTGCCAGCAGCACCCCGACCGGGACCCAGTTCTTC.

This clonotype was found many times. The rearrangement uses TRBV2 and TRBJ2-1, with TRBD2 identical over 14 bases. CDR1 is SNHLY, CDR2 FYNNEI, per germline. The CDR3 has 16 amino acids. V lost 5 bases, J lost 7 bases, and 7 bases stayed unmatched. CDR3 protein: CASSYLRLAGGNEQFF. In DNA form, the CDR3 reads TGTGCCAGCAGTTACTTACGACTAGCGGGAGGGAATGAGCAGTTCTTC.

This clonotype was counted many times. This chain links TRBV20-1 with TRBJ2-1; D unclear. Germline V lookup: CDR1 DFQATT, CDR2 SNEGSKA (reference sequence). The CDR3 covers 14 residues. Between the trimmed V and J ends, which lost 1 base and 0 bases, there was a span of 7 bases. The CDR3 DNA follows: TGCAGTGCTAGAGCCGGCTCCTCCTACAATGAGCAGTTCTTC. This translates into CSARAGSSYNEQFF.

In this sample, this clonotype turned up many times. The chain employs TRBV2 and TRBJ1-5; D unresolved. From germline, CDR1 is SNHLY and CDR2 FYNNEI. The CDR3 sequence is 18 residues long. Trimming shortened V by 7 bases and J by 1 base, and 23 bases separated the two germline ends. CDR3 sequence reads: CASKTWQFQPLSNQPQHF. CDR3 in DNA: TGTGCCAGCAAAACTTGGCAATTCCAGCCTTTGAGCAATCAGCCCCAGCATTTT.

This clonotype was seen at least ten times. The chain recombines TRBV3-1 with TRBJ1-5; 7 bases match TRBD1. Germline-derived CDR1 and CDR2 are LGHDT and YNNKEL (reference sequence). Trimming took 0 bases from V and 14 from J; bases not matched to a gene: 7. The CDR3 spans 13 residues. The CDR3 sequence: CASSQDSEGQKHF. In DNA, the CDR3 is TGTGCCAGCAGCCAAGATAGTGAGGGACAGAAGCATTTT. Drawing the rest from reference TRBV3-1 and TRBJ1-5, the complete variable domain is DTAVSQTPKYLVTQMGNDKSIKCEQNLGHDTMYWYKQDSKKFLKIMFSYNNKELIINETVPNRFSPKSPDKAHLNLHINSLELGDSAVYFCASSQDSEGQKHFGDGTRLSIL.

J is TRBJ2-1 and V is TRBV6-1; 16 nucleotides align to TRBD2. The CDR3 has 19 amino acids. Per germline, CDR1 MNHNS and CDR2 SASEGT. J gave up 2 bases and V 0 bases, and 4 bases lay outside the gene matches. The CDR3 DNA reads TGTGCCAGCAGTGAAGCTTTGGGACTAGCGGGGGGGGCCTACAATGAGCAGTTCTTC. This gives the protein CASSEALGLAGGAYNEQFF.

The J gene is TRBJ1-1, the V gene TRBV19; no clear D gene. This CDR3 contains 12 residues. V lost 1 base and J 1 base, leaving 1 base between the germline ends. Germline V gene lookup returns CDR1 LNHDA and CDR2 SQIVND (reference sequence). The CDR3 protein is CASSIGNTEAFF. The CDR3 nucleotides read TGTGCCAGTAGTATAGGGAACACTGAAGCTTTCTTT.

The chain joins TRBV20-1 to TRBJ2-2; D is unresolved. V lost 1 base and J 8 bases, leaving 8 bases between the germline ends. Looked up from germline, CDR1 is DFQATT and CDR2 is SNEGSKA (reference sequence). This CDR3 has 12 residues. The CDR3 coding sequence is TGCAGTGCTAGAGTTTGGCGGGGGGAGCTGTTTTTT. Translated, it gives CSARVWRGELFF.

At least ten counts were recorded for this clonotype. This chain uses TRBV12-3 or TRBV12-4 with TRBJ2-3; tentative D call: TRBD1 (6 bases). Trimming removed 5 bases at V and 3 bases at J, with 12 bases between. The CDR3 spans 14 residues. The CDR3 spells CASSLDSGTDTQYF. For the CDR3, the DNA is TGTGCCAGCAGTCTGGACAGTGGGACAGATACGCAGTATTTT.

Many counts were recorded for this clonotype. The chain couples TRBV11-1 to TRBJ2-1, with D tentatively TRBD1 (5 bases). The V end was cut by 2 bases, the J end by 8 bases, with 13 bases between. CDR1 SGHAT and CDR2 FQDESV come from the germline V gene (reference sequence). The CDR3 loop spans 14 amino acids. In nucleotides, the CDR3 is TGTGCCAGCAGCTTATCGGCAGGGATCCATGAGCAGTTCTTC. Its protein is CASSLSAGIHEQFF.

This clonotype showed up many times. V is TRBV2 and J is TRBJ1-1; 10 bases fit TRBD1. V was pared by 11 bases and J by 2 bases, with 8 bases of the junction left unmatched. The CDR3 runs to 14 residues. Looked up from germline, CDR1 is SNHLY and CDR2 is FYNNEI. In DNA, the CDR3 is TGTGCCGAGGGACAGGGGCTGACTAACACTGAAGCTTTCTTT. It encodes CAEGQGLTNTEAFF.

The chain links TRBV28 to TRBJ2-1; 15 bases are a match to TRBD2. Losses at the gene ends were 4 bases for V and 6 bases for J; bases not matched to a gene: 7. The CDR3 totals 17 residues. Germline values: CDR1 MDHEN, CDR2 SYDVKM. The CDR3 DNA follows: TGTGCCAGCAGTTCAGCGGGACTAGCGGGAGGTGCCAATGAGCAGTTCTTC. This gives the protein CASSSAGLAGGANEQFF.

This clonotype was observed many times. Written as DNA, the CDR3 is TGTGCCAGCAGCGCTGACACGGGGTCTACCCTTAACTATGGCTACACCTTC. Protein sequence: CASSADTGSTLNYGYTF. J is TRBJ1-2 and V is TRBV7-9; no clear D. Germline V gene data show CDR1 as SEHNR and CDR2 as FQNEAQ (reference sequence). V was trimmed by 5 bases and J by 1 base, leaving 20 bases between them. The CDR3 length is 17 residues.

This clonotype came up many times. The chain recombines TRBV3-1 with TRBJ2-3; D unclear. Per germline, CDR1 LGHDT and CDR2 YNNKEL (reference sequence). The CDR3 length is 12 residues. V was clipped by 2 bases and J by 8 bases, with 8 bases between them. CDR3 bases: TGTGCCAGCAGCCAACAGTGGGGTACGCAGTATTTT. This codes for CASSQQWGTQYF.

This clonotype was counted many times. The V call is TRBV11-2, the J call TRBJ2-3; 7 bases line up with TRBD2. This CDR3 has 15 amino acids. Germline lookup yields CDR1 SGHAT and CDR2 FQNNGV. The V gene end was trimmed by 6 bases and the J gene end by 0 bases; junction bases not matched to a gene: 6. CDR3: CASSTLSGSTDTQYF. CDR3 DNA sequence: TGTGCCAGCAGTACTCTTAGCGGGAGCACAGATACGCAGTATTTT.

This clonotype has at least ten counts. The J gene is TRBJ2-7, the V gene TRBV20-1, with 7 positions matching TRBD2. Unmatched junction bases numbered 8, after V lost 1 base and J lost 5 bases. The CDR3 spans 14 residues. Germline V gene data show CDR1 as DFQATT and CDR2 as SNEGSKA (reference sequence). The CDR3 bases are TGCAGTGCTAGAGGCCCGGGGGGAGGGCACGAGCAGTACTTC. Encoded protein: CSARGPGGGHEQYF.

This clonotype was seen repeatedly, ten times or more. This chain connects TRBV11-2 to TRBJ2-3, with TRBD2 matching 8 bases. Germline V gene lookup returns CDR1 SGHAT and CDR2 FQNNGV. V gave up 4 bases and J gave up 6 bases; unmatched junction bases: 9. This CDR3 is built from 15 residues. CDR3 sequence reads: CASSSSGRSLDTQYF. The CDR3 coding sequence is TGTGCCAGCAGCTCAAGCGGGAGAAGTTTGGATACGCAGTATTTT.

This clonotype was detected many times. The J gene is TRBJ2-7, the V gene TRBV6-2 or TRBV6-3; 7 bases align to TRBD2. Germline loops: CDR1 MNHEY, CDR2 SVGEGT. V lost 4 bases to trimming and J lost 2 bases; unmatched junction nucleotides: 17. This CDR3 has 18 amino acids. Written as DNA, the CDR3 is TGTGCCAGCAGTTCCCTGCCGATTGGGCGGGAGTCTCCCTACGAGCAGTACTTC. Translated: CASSSLPIGRESPYEQYF.

This clonotype has just a few counts. The rearrangement uses TRBV24-1 and TRBJ2-2; D gene unclear. V shed 10 bases and J shed 4 bases, with 12 bases lying between them. Germline CDR1 KGHDR, CDR2 SFDVKD. The CDR3 contains 13 residues. The CDR3: CATEPGSTGELFF. The DNA of the CDR3 is TGTGCCACTGAACCTGGATCCACCGGGGAGCTGTTTTTT.

This clonotype was found many times. This rearrangement joins TRBV7-3 to TRBJ2-2, with 9 positions matching TRBD2. The CDR3 is made up of 17 amino acids. V lost 4 bases to trimming and J lost 1 base; unmatched junction nucleotides: 7. Germline CDR1 is SGHTA and CDR2 is FQGTGA. CDR3: CASSSQPLAGNTGELFF. For the CDR3, the DNA is TGTGCCAGCAGCTCACAACCACTAGCGGGGAACACCGGGGAGCTGTTTTTT.

This CDR3 is CSVPTSTDTQYF. For the CDR3, the DNA is TGCAGCGTTCCAACTAGCACAGATACGCAGTATTTT. This chain joins TRBV29-1 and TRBJ2-3; D not certain. Germline V gene data show CDR1 as SQVTM and CDR2 as ANQGSEA. V lost 5 bases, J lost 0 bases, and 6 bases lay in between. This CDR3 has 12 amino acids.